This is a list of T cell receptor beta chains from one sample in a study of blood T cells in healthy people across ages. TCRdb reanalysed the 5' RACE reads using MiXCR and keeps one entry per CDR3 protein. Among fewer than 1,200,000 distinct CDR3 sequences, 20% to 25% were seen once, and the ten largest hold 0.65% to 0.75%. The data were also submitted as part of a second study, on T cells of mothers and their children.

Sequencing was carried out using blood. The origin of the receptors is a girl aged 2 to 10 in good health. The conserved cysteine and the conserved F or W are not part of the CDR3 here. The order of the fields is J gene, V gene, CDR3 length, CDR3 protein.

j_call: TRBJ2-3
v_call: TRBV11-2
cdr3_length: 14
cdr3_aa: ASSLRGAGPTDTQY

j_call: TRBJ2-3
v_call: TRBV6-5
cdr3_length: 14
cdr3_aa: ASSYDGQVVTDTQY

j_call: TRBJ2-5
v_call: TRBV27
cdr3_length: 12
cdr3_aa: ASSQRGLGETQY

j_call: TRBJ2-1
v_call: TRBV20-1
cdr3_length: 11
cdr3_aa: SAPRAGGNEQF

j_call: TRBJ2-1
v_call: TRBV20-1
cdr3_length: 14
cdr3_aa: SASDGTSGGPNEQF

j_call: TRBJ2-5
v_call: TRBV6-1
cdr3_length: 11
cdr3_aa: AGRTGGLETQY

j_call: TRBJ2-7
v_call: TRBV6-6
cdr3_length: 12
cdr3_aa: ASSLLESSYEQY

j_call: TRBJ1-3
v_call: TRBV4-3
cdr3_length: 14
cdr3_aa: ASSRQSLYSGNTIY

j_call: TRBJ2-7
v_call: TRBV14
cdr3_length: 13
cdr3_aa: ASSREWTGSYEQY

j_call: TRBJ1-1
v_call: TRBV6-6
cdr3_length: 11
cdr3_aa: ASLRLQNTEAF

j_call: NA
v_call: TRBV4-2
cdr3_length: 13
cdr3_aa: ASSPSLASGDEQY

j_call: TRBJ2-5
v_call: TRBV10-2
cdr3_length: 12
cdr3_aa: ASSPGSPGETQY

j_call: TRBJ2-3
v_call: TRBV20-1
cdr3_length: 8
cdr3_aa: SAGLDTQY

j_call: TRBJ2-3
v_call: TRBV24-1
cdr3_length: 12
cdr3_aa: ATSGTASTDTQY

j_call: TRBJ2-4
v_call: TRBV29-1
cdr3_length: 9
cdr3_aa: SVEDRTIQY

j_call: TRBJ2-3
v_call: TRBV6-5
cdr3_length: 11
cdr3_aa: ASSYAGTDTQY

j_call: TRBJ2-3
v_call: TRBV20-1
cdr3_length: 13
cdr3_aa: SANQDRMRRDTQY

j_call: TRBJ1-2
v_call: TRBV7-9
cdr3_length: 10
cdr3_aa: ASSLASLGYT

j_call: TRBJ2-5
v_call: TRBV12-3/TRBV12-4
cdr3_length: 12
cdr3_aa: ASTLSLRAETQY

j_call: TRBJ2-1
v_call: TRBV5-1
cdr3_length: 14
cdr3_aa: ASSLYSGSPYNEQF

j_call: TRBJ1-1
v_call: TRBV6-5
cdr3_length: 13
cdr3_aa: ASSFGGLMNTEAF

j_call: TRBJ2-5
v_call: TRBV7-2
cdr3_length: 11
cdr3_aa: ATSGASQETQY

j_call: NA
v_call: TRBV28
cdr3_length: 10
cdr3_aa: ASRGIKETQY

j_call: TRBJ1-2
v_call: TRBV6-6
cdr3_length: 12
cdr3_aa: ATAETAANYGYT

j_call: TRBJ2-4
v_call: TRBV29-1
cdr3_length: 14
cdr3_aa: SVEEARTSGSYIQY

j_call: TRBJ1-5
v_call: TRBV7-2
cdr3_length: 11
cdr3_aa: ASSRQGLQPQH

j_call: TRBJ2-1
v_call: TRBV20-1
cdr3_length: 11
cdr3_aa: SADGLSYNEQF

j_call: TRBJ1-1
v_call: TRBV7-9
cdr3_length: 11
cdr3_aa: ASSHGSRGEAF

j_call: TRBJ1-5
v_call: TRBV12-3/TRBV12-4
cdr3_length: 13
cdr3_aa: ASSLNPGGNQPQH

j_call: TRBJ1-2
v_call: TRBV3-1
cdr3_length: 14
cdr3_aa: ASSQDVGRGLYGYT

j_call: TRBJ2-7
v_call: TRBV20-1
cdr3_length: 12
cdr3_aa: SVLTQGGPYEQY

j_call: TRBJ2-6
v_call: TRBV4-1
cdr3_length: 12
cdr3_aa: ASSLWIGANVLT

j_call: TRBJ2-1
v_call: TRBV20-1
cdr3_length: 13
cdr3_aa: SARKTSSMYNEQF

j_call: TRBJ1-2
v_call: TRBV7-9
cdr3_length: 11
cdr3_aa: ASSQTGVAGYT

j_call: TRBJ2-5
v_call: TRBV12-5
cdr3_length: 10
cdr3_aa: ASRLGQGEQY

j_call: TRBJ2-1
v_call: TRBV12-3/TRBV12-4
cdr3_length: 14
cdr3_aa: ASSFSSGGASNEQF

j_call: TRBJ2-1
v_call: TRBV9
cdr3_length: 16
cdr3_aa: ASGGPRVGTTSYNEQF

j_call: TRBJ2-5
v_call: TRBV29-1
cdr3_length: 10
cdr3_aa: SVAREGETQY

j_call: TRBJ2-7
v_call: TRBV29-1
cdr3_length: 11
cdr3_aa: SVPDTGSYEQY

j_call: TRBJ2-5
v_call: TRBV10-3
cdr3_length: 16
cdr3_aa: AISGSPSSGGLQETQY

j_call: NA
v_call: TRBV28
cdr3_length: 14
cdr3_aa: ASSLSVRGREETQY

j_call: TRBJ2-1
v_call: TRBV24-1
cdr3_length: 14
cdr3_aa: ATSATGDISYNEQF

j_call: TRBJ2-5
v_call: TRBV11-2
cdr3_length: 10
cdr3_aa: ASRGGSETQY

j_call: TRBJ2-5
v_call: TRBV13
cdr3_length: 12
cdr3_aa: ASSLGDRAETQY

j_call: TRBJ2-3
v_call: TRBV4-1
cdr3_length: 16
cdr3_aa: ASTQYPLERDHTDTQY

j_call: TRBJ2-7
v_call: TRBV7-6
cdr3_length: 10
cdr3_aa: ASSLPGYEQY

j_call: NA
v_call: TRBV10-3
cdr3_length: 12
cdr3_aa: AIRPRDSIYEQY

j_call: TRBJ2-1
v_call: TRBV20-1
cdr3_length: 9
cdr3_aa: SADWVNEQF

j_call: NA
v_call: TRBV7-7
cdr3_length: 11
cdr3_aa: ASSIEGSYEQY

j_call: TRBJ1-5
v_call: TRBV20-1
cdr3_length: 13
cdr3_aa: SARETGVGNQPQH